This TCR beta chain was recovered during a study of blood T cell repertoires in COVID-19. Study overall: Specimens from acute and convalescent COVID-19 originated in the United States, Italy and Spain.

Trimming removed 6 bases from V and 9 bases from J; junction bases left unmatched: 14. This CDR3 is 15 amino acids long. Germline V gene sequence: CDR1 MNHNY, CDR2 SVGAGI (reference sequence). Assay used: immunoSEQ multiplex PCR; TCRdb lists only in-frame clones, some missing. Here the sample spans about 90,000 clones, approximately 86% being singletons. This TCR came from a man older than 75 with active or convalescent COVID-19. The V gene is TRBV6-6, the J gene TRBJ2-1; 7 positions agree with TRBD1. Sequences were obtained from peripheral blood. Here the CDR3 DNA reads TGTGCCAGCAGCAAACCGGGACAGTCCGGAGGTGAGCAGTTCTTC. Translation: CASSKPGQSGGEQFF.